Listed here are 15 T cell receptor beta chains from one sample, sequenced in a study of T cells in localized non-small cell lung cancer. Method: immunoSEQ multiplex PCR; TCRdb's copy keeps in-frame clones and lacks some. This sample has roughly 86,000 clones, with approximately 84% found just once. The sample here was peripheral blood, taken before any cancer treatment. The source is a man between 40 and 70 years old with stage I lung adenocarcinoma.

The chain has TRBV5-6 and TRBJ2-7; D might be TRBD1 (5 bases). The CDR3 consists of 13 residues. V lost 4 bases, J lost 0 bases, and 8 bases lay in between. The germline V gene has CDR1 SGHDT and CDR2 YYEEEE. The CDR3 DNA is TGTGCCAGCAGCAACCAGGGCTCCTACGAGCAGTACTTC. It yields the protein CASSNQGSYEQYF.

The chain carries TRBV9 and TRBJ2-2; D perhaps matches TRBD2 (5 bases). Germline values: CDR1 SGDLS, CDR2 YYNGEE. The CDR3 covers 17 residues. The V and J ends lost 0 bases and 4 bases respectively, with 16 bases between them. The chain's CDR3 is CASSVELLWEPTGELFF. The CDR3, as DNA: TGTGCCAGCAGCGTAGAACTCCTTTGGGAGCCCACCGGGGAGCTGTTTTTT.

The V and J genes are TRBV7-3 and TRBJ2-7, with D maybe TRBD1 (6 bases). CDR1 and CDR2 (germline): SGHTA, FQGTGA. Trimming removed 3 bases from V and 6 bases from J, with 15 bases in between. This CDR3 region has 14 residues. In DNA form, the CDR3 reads TGTGCCAGCAGCTTGCAGGGGACGTATAGCGAGCAGTACTTC. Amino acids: CASSLQGTYSEQYF.

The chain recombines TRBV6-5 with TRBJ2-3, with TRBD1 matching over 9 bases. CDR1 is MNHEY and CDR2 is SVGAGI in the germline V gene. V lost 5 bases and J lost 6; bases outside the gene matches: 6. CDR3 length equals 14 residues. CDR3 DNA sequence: TGTGCCAGCAGTGGGACAGGGTTAGGGGATACGCAGTATTTT. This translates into CASSGTGLGDTQYF.

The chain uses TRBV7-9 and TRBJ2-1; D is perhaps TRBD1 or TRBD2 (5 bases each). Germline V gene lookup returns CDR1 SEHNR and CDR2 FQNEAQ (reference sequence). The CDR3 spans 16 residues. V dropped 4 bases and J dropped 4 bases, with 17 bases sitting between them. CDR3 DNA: TGTGCCAGCAGCTCTCTTCCGGGACGAGCTTACAATGAGCAGTTCTTC. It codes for CASSSLPGRAYNEQFF.

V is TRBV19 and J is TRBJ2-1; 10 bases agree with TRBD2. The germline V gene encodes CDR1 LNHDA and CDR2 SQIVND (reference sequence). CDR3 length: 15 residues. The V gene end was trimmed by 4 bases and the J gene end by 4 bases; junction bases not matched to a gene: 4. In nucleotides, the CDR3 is TGTGCCAGTAGTACAGCGGGGGGGATTTACAATGAGCAGTTCTTC. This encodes CASSTAGGIYNEQFF.

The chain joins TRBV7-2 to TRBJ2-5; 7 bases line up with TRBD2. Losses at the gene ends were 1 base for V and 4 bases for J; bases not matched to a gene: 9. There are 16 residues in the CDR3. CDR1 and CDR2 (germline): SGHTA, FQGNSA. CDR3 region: CASSLDRGGAGETQYF. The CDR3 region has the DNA TGTGCCAGCAGCTTAGATAGGGGAGGGGCGGGAGAGACCCAGTACTTC.

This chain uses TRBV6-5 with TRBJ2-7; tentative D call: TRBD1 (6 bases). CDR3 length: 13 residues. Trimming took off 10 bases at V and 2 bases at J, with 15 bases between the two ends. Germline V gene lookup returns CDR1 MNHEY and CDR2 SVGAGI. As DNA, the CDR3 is TGTGCCACCTCCCGGGACAAAGCCTACGAGCAGTACTTC. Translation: CATSRDKAYEQYF.

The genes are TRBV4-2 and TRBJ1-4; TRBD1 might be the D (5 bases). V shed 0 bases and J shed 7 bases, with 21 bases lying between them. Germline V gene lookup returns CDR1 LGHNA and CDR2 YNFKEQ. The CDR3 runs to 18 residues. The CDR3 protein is CASSQEILSSGWSEKLFF. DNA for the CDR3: TGTGCCAGCAGCCAAGAGATCTTGTCGTCAGGGTGGAGTGAAAAACTGTTTTTT.

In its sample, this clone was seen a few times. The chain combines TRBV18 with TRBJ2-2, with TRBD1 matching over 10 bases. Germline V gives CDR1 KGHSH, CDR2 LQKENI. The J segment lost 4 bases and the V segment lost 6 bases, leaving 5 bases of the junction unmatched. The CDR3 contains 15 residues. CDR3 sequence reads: CASSLGQGRTGELFF. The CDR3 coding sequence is TGTGCCAGCTCCCTGGGACAGGGGCGCACCGGGGAGCTGTTTTTT.

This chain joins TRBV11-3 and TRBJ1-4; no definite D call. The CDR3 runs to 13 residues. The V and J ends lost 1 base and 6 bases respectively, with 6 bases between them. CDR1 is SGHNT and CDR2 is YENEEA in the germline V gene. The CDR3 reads CASSLATDEKLFF. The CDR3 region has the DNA TGTGCCAGCAGCTTAGCCACTGATGAAAAACTGTTTTTT.

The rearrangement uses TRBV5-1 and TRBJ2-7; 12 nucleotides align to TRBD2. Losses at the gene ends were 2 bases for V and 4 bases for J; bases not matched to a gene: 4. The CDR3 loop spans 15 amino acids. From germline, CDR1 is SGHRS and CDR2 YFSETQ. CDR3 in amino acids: CASSLTTSGSYEQYF. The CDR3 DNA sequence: TGCGCCAGCAGCTTAACGACTAGCGGGAGTTACGAGCAGTACTTC.

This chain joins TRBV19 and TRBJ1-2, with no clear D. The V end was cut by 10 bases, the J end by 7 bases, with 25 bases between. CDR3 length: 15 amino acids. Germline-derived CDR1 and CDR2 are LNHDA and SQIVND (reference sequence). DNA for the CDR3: TGTGCCACAAAACAGCGGGGAGGGCCGGAGAGTGGCTACACCTTC. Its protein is CATKQRGGPESGYTF.

CDR3 amino acids: CASSQAGTDTQYF. DNA for the CDR3: TGCGCCAGCAGCCAAGCGGGGACAGATACGCAGTATTTT. The chain has TRBV4-1 and TRBJ2-3, with D perhaps TRBD2 (5 bases). Trimming cost V 1 base and J 3 bases, with 5 bases left between them. There are 13 residues in the CDR3. CDR1 and CDR2 (germline): MGHRA, YSYEKL.

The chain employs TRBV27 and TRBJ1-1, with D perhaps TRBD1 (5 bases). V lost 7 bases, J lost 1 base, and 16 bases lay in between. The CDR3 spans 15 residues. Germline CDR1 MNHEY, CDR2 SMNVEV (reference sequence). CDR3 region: CASTSQGLRNTEAFF. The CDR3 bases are TGTGCCAGCACTTCCCAGGGACTTAGGAACACTGAAGCTTTCTTT.